Described below is a single T cell receptor beta chain sequence and its context. The data were obtained in a study of blood T cells in healthy people across ages. The V gene lost 2 bases and the J gene lost 7 bases, with 9 bases spanning the gap. Germline V lookup: CDR1 SGHTA, CDR2 FQGNSA. The CDR3 consists of 13 residues. RNA extraction gave at least 5.5 micrograms of total RNA per sample. It was with a sample-barcoded 5' primer and a J-beta primer mix that a second PCR of about 6 to 12 cycles was run. TCRdb re-analysed the 5' RACE reads in MiXCR, keeping a single row per CDR3 protein. The sample lists over 950,000 distinct CDR3 sequences; 51% were seen once.

V usage is TRBV7-2 and J usage is TRBJ2-1, with D uncertain. Input material: blood. The receptor comes from a woman aged 55-69 years in good health. Here the CDR3 reads CASSLRSRNEQFF. CDR3 nucleotide sequence: TGTGCCAGCAGCTTACGTAGTCGAAATGAGCAGTTCTTC.